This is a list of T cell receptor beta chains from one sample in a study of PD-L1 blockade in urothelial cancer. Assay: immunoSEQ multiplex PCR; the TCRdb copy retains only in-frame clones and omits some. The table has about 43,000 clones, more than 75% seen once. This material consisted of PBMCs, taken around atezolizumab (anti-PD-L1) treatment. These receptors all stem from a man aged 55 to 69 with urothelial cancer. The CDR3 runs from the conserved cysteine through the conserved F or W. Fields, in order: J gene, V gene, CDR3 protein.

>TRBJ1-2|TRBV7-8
CASSFGRVGLHRNYGYTF
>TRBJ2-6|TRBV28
CASSLSGAGANVLTF
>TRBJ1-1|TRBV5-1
CASSLDRGPTEAFF
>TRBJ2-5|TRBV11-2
CASSRDYQETQYF
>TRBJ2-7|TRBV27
CASSPLQQGYEQYF
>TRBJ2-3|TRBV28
CASSFDRGRDTQYF
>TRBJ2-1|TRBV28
CASSLSSDEQFF
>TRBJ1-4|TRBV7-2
CASSRQGLHTATNEKLFF
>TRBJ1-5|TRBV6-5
CASRTGTGSTQPQHF
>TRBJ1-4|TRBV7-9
CASSSNRAGKEKLFF
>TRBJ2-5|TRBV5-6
CASSIRQGGGETQYF
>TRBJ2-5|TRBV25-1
CASRTTGGETQYF
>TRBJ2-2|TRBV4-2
CASSQDSRTGELFF
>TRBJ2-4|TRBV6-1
CASSEVGGRNIQYF
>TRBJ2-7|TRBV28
CASSSRDRGGYEQYF
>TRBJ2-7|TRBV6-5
CASMGSGFAYEQYF
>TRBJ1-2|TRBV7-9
CASRLGNSYGYTF
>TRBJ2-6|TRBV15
CATSVRDRFSGANVLTF
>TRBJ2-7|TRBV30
CAWSLTTSHEQYF
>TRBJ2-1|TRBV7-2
CASSTLAVSYNEQFF
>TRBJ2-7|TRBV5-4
CASSPTGSSYEQYF
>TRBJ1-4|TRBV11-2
CASSLEPSTGTNEKLFF
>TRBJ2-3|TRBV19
CASTPRGGTNTDTQYF
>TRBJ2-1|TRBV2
CASGGGYNNEQFF
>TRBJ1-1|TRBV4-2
CASSRQGLEAFF
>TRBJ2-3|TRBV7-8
CASSLAFSGSVTDTQYF
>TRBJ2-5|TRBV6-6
CASSYGRGETQYF
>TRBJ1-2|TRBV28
CASSFGGADGYTF
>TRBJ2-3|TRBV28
CASSFRYTDTQYF
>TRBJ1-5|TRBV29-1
CSVGQGAGSTQPQHF
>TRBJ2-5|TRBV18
CASSPSGIQETQYF
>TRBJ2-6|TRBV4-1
CASSQDFPNSGSGANVLTF
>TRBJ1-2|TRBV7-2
CASRDRAVGYGYTF
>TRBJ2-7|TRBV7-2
CASSFGGPYEQYF
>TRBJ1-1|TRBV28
CASSRQGDTEAFF